This T cell receptor (beta chain) derives from a study of blood T cell repertoires in COVID-19. Study-wide background: Material from acute and convalescent COVID-19 was sourced from the United States, Italy and Spain. Sources were T cells, B-cell-depleted T cells, or PBMCs; the material itself was cDNA or gDNA.

As originally analysed: Cell counts per sample came from amplifying reference gene primers. The repertoire was sequenced with immunoSEQ multiplex PCR; TCRdb's copy has only in-frame clones and lacks some. The D gene and trimming were derived from the DNA, and the V and J assignments and clone size from that table. The data hold around 170,000 clones, with around 86% observed a single time. The V gene's germline CDR1 is SGHVS and CDR2 FQNEAQ. V gave up 5 bases and J gave up 0 bases; unmatched junction bases: 7. The CDR3 length is 15 residues. The material sequenced was peripheral blood. This rearrangement joins TRBV7-8 to TRBJ2-7, with 7 bases fitting TRBD2. The origin of this receptor is a woman in her forties with acute or convalescent COVID-19. CDR3 coding DNA: TGTGCCAGCAGCCGCAGGGAGGGTAGCTCCTACGAGCAGTACTTC. It translates to CASSRREGSSYEQYF.